Listed below are T cell receptor beta chains from one sample, sequenced in a study of early T cells in non-severe SARS-CoV-2 infection. TCRdb called the 5' RACE reads again in MiXCR, with one record for every CDR3 protein. Of around 98,000 distinct CDR3 sequences listed, 9.5% to 12% are singletons. The sequenced sample was whole blood. The receptor source for this set is an adult who was a healthcare worker with PCR-confirmed SARS-CoV-2 infection or an uninfected control (not recorded which). The CDR3 runs from the conserved cysteine through the conserved F or W.

J: TRBJ1-2
V: TRBV11-1
CDR3: CASSLERFDGYTF

J: TRBJ2-5
V: TRBV10-3
CDR3: CAISDQRGETQYF

J: TRBJ2-3
V: TRBV7-2
CDR3: CASSPFTSTDTQYF

J: TRBJ1-2
V: TRBV29-1
CDR3: CSVPGRGSYGYTF

J: TRBJ1-6
V: TRBV7-6
CDR3: CASSPGGRGGSPLHF

J: TRBJ1-1
V: TRBV14
CDR3: CASSRERASTEAFF

J: TRBJ2-6
V: TRBV5-1
CDR3: CASAAGVLSGANVLTF

J: TRBJ2-7
V: TRBV5-1
CDR3: CASSQKTLGATEQYF

J: TRBJ1-2
V: TRBV6-5
CDR3: CASRSTLGEQIYSNYGYTF

J: TRBJ1-5
V: TRBV19
CDR3: CASSISWTGASNQPQHF

J: TRBJ2-7
V: TRBV7-9
CDR3: CASSSLAGDPEQYF

J: TRBJ1-1
V: TRBV7-9
CDR3: CASSWGGNTEAFF

J: TRBJ1-1
V: TRBV20-1
CDR3: CSARDRVVDTEAFF

J: TRBJ2-2
V: TRBV3-1
CDR3: CASSQAWTSGAGELFF

J: TRBJ2-5
V: TRBV6-2/TRBV6-3
CDR3: CASSKRQDQETQYF

J: TRBJ1-1
V: TRBV19
CDR3: CASTLGTGYTEAFF

J: TRBJ2-1
V: TRBV10-3
CDR3: CAISESTRTSGAYYNEQFF

J: TRBJ1-6
V: TRBV12-3/TRBV12-4
CDR3: CASSYGDSPLHF

J: TRBJ1-2
V: TRBV29-1
CDR3: CSVVRIGRLGQITNYGYTF

J: TRBJ2-3
V: TRBV7-9
CDR3: CASSSGWVTDTQYF

J: TRBJ2-3
V: TRBV3-1
CDR3: CASSQNRVGTDTQYF

J: TRBJ2-7
V: TRBV13
CDR3: CASRKGRDNEQYF

J: TRBJ1-1
V: TRBV5-1
CDR3: CASSVQGGTEAFF

J: TRBJ1-1
V: TRBV10-3
CDR3: CAISEPPGLGTEAFF